This TCR beta chain derives from a study of T cell changes during pregnancy in multiple sclerosis. Sequencing used immunoSEQ multiplex PCR; TCRdb keeps in-frame clones, though not all of them. The data show about 51,000 clones, with 93% seen just once and around 1.9% held by the top ten. The TCR sequence derives from a female donor with multiple sclerosis, enrolled in a pregnancy study. The material sequenced was peripheral blood, taken in the second trimester of pregnancy.

Written as DNA, the CDR3 is TGCGCCAGCAGCCAAGATCCAAGGGAGGGGAGGAGAAACACCATATATTTT. Encoded protein: CASSQDPREGRRNTIYF. The chain links TRBV4-3 to TRBJ1-3; D might be TRBD1 (5 bases). From germline, CDR1 is LGHNA and CDR2 YSLEER. V lost 0 bases and J 5 bases, leaving 17 bases between the germline ends. The CDR3 has 17 amino acids.